The 9 T cell receptor beta chains in this list originate from one sample, sequenced in a study of T cell clonality in common variable immunodeficiency. Assay used: immunoSEQ multiplex PCR; TCRdb lists only in-frame clones, some missing. The sample holds 25,000 to 40,000 clones, and no clone turns up only once. Sequencing was carried out using peripheral blood mononuclear cells. These receptors were obtained from a person between 18 and 75 years old in good health.

This clone was observed at least ten times. The read ends 3 residues before the CDR3 terminus; that terminus is restored from the germline J gene. This chain links TRBV7-6 with TRBJ2-7, with 7 positions matching TRBD2. Germline V gene lookup returns CDR1 SGHVS and CDR2 FNYEAQ. CDR3 length equals 15 residues. With V trimmed by 0 bases and J by 1 base, 3 bases remained unmatched. CDR3: CASSLAWGGSYEQYF. Incomplete CDR3 DNA: TGTGCCAGCAGCTTAGCGTGGGGGGGGTCCTACGAG.

This clone was observed at least ten times. The read is 3 residues too short to cover the CDR3 end, so that end is filled in from the germline J gene. V gene TRBV20-1 combines with J gene TRBJ1-1; D may be TRBD1 (6 bases). The V and J ends lost 0 bases and 3 bases respectively, with 8 bases between them. The CDR3 contains 13 residues. Germline assignment: CDR1 DFQATT and CDR2 SNEGSKA (reference sequence). The sequenced CDR3 bases are TGCAGTGCTAGAGAGGGGGCTGACACTGAA. It encodes CSAREGADTE. The entire CDR3 reads CSAREGADTEAFF.

This clone occurred many times. The read ends 3 residues before the CDR3 terminus; that terminus is restored from the germline J gene. The chain has TRBV18 and TRBJ1-1; TRBD1 might be the D (5 bases). The CDR3 consists of 13 residues. Germline V gene data show CDR1 as KGHSH and CDR2 as LQKENI. The sequenced part of the CDR3 DNA is TGTGCCAGCTCACCACAGGCAGGGCAAGCG. This gives the protein CASSPQAGQA. The CDR3, in full, reads CASSPQAGQAAFF.

This clone was observed at least ten times. The CDR3 end falls 3 residues outside the read, so it is completed with the germline J gene. This chain connects TRBV18 to TRBJ2-2; 8 positions agree with TRBD1. The germline gives CDR1 KGHSH, CDR2 LQKENI. The CDR3 totals 16 residues. V lost 3 bases, J lost 4 bases, and 7 bases stayed unmatched. The CDR3: CASSPYPTGVTGELFF. The covered CDR3 bases are TGTGCCAGCTCACCTTATCCGACAGGGGTCACCGGGGAG.

There are many counts of this clone. The read is 3 residues too short to cover the CDR3 end, so that end is filled in from the germline J gene. The J gene is TRBJ2-5, the V gene TRBV7-3; 7 bases match TRBD1. The germline V gene has CDR1 SGHTA and CDR2 FQGTGA. V lost 5 bases, J lost 5 bases, and 11 bases stayed unmatched. The CDR3 has 15 residues. CDR3 residues: CASSAAGGRGETQYF. The sequenced part of the CDR3 DNA is TGTGCCAGCAGCGCTGCAGGGGGAAGAGGGGAGACC.

This clone has ten or more counts. The missing CDR3 end, 3 residues past where the read stops, is filled in from the germline J gene. The chain carries TRBV18 and TRBJ2-3, with TRBD2 matching over 9 bases. Germline CDR1 KGHSH, CDR2 LQKENI. The CDR3 runs 16 residues. J gave up 1 base and V 3 bases, and 5 bases lay outside the gene matches. The sequenced part of the CDR3 DNA is TGTGCCAGCTCACCCCTTAGCGGGAGAGGCACAGATACG. This sequence encodes CASSPLSGRGTDT. The full CDR3 sequence reads CASSPLSGRGTDTQYF.

At least ten counts were recorded for this clone. The read stops 3 residues short of the end of the CDR3; the missing end is completed from the germline J gene. The chain is built from TRBV4-1 and TRBJ2-6, with no clear D. V gave up 3 bases and J gave up 7 bases, with 10 bases separating them. Germline V lookup: CDR1 MGHRA, CDR2 YSYEKL. This CDR3 has 14 amino acids. This chain's CDR3 is CASSQAPLANVLTF. CDR3 DNA (partial): TGCGCCAGCAGCCAGGCCCCCCTCGCCAACGTC.

This clone has ten or more counts. The read falls 3 residues short of the CDR3 end, and the missing part is taken from the germline J gene. The chain is built from TRBV6-1 and TRBJ1-1, with D possibly matching TRBD1 (5 bases). CDR3 size: 13 residues. Germline CDR1 MNHNS, CDR2 SASEGT. V gave up 4 bases and J gave up 5 bases, with 11 bases separating them. Partial CDR3 DNA: TGTGCCAGCAGTGGCATAGGGGCAACTGAA. It specifies CASSGIGATE. The full-length CDR3 reads as CASSGIGATEAFF.

In its sample, this clone was seen a few times. The observed sequence ends 3 residues before the CDR3 terminus, with the missing tail filled in from the germline J gene. The chain employs TRBV30 and TRBJ1-2, with TRBD1 matching 7 bases. The CDR3 totals 11 residues. The germline CDR1 and CDR2 sequences are GTSNPN and SVGIG (reference sequence). The CDR3 loop is CAWATGEDYTF. CDR3 DNA, as far as it was read: TGTGCCTGGGCCACAGGGGAGGAC. The full variable domain, in which reference TRBV30 and TRBJ1-2 provide the parts outside the CDR3, is SQTIHQWPATLVQPVGSPLSLECTVEGTSNPNLYWYRQAAGRGLQLLFYSVGIGQISSEVPQNLSASRPQDRQFILSSKKLLLSDSGFYLCAWATGEDYTFGSGTRLTVV.